Shown below are 23 T cell receptor beta chains from a single sample sequenced in a study of T cell responses to AZD1222 COVID-19 vaccine. This table comes from immunoSEQ multiplex PCR, and its TCRdb copy is limited to in-frame clones, with some not included. In the table there are about 120,000 clones, 70% to 90% of which are singletons. The source was peripheral blood, collected on day 0 of AZD1222 vaccination. The receptor source for this set is an adult in good health.

The rearrangement joins TRBV7-3 to TRBJ2-1; 7 bases are shared with TRBD1. Germline CDR1 is SGHTA and CDR2 is FQGTGA. Trimming removed 1 base from V and 6 bases from J; junction bases left unmatched: 9. CDR3 length: 16 amino acids. For the CDR3, the DNA is TGTGCCAGCAGCTTAAATCGACAGGGTACTCGCAATGAGCAGTTCTTC. Protein product: CASSLNRQGTRNEQFF.

A few counts support this clone. V and J are TRBV2 and TRBJ2-5; TRBD1 agrees at 9 bases. The trim removed 7 bases at V and 1 base at J, leaving 4 bases unmatched. Germline V lookup: CDR1 SNHLY, CDR2 FYNNEI. This CDR3 is 14 amino acids long. The CDR3 sequence is CASNPGQGQETQYF. The CDR3 bases are TGTGCCAGCAATCCGGGACAGGGCCAAGAGACCCAGTACTTC.

The chain employs TRBV24-1 and TRBJ1-5; D uncertain. This CDR3 region has 14 residues. V was clipped by 9 bases and J by 4 bases, with 15 bases between them. The germline V gene has CDR1 KGHDR and CDR2 SFDVKD. For the CDR3, the DNA is TGTGCCACCGGGCGGTCAGACACAAATCAGCCCCAGCATTTT. It translates to CATGRSDTNQPQHF.

The chain has TRBV11-3 and TRBJ1-1; D is perhaps TRBD1 (6 bases). The germline gives CDR1 SGHNT, CDR2 YENEEA. Trimming removed 8 bases from V and 3 bases from J, with 13 bases in between. The CDR3 has 13 amino acids. The CDR3 region is CASGHRGDTEAFF. Written as DNA, the CDR3 is TGTGCCAGCGGGCATAGGGGGGACACTGAAGCTTTCTTT.

This chain joins TRBV6-4 and TRBJ2-2, with 7 positions matching TRBD1. The CDR3 extends over 14 amino acids. Trimming at V came to 7 bases and at J to 7 bases, leaving 9 bases not matched to a gene. Germline CDR1 and CDR2: MRHNA and SNTAGT. This CDR3 is CASTRDTGVGELFF. CDR3 nucleotide sequence: TGTGCCAGCACTCGAGACACAGGGGTCGGGGAGCTGTTTTTT.

The chain recombines TRBV9 with TRBJ2-6; the D gene is possibly TRBD2 (7 bases). CDR1 SGDLS and CDR2 YYNGEE come from the germline V gene. This CDR3 has 15 residues. The ends were cut back, 4 bases at V and 7 bases at J, with 15 bases in the middle. The CDR3 DNA reads as TGTGCCAGCAGCTTAGGGGGGGCAAGAGCCAACGTCCTGACTTTC. It encodes CASSLGGARANVLTF. Full variable domain (remainder filled in from reference TRBV9 and TRBJ2-6): DSGVTQTPKHLITATGQRVTLRCSPRSGDLSVYWYQQSLDQGLQFLIQYYNGEERAKGNILERFSAQQFPDLHSELNLSSLELGDSALYFCASSLGGARANVLTFGAGSRLTVL.

This clone was detected only once. The J gene is TRBJ1-4, the V gene TRBV29-1; D unresolved. Germline CDR1 reads SQVTM; CDR2 reads ANQGSEA. V shed 3 bases and J shed 7 bases, with 9 bases lying between them. The CDR3 is 12 residues long. CDR3 sequence reads: CSVDRGGEKLFF. The CDR3 region has the DNA TGCAGCGTTGACCGGGGAGGTGAAAAACTGTTTTTT.

About this clone: This may come from a read error, since a much larger clone is one base off. CDR3 amino acids: CASSLGNSYEQYF. The CDR3 DNA is TGTGCCAGCAGCTTAGGGAATTCCTACGAGCAGTACTTC. The chain couples TRBV11-2 to TRBJ2-7; no clear D. Germline-derived CDR1 and CDR2 are SGHAT and FQNNGV. Trimming took off 1 base at V and 1 base at J, with 5 bases between the two ends. This CDR3 has 13 amino acids.

The chain couples TRBV7-6 to TRBJ1-5; D is perhaps TRBD1 (5 bases). V was cut by 5 bases and J by 5 bases, with 13 bases left in between. The CDR3 extends over 14 amino acids. CDR1 SGHVS and CDR2 FNYEAQ come from the germline V gene. The CDR3 sequence is CASSPGTGDQPQHF. CDR3 in DNA: TGTGCCAGCAGCCCCGGGACGGGGGATCAGCCCCAGCATTTT.

The chain has TRBV7-2 and TRBJ2-5, with D perhaps matching TRBD2 (6 bases). Germline CDR1 SGHTA, CDR2 FQGNSA. CDR3 length: 14 amino acids. Trimming cost V 5 bases and J 3 bases, with 13 bases left between them. The CDR3: CASSPGLREETQYF. As DNA, the CDR3 is TGTGCCAGCAGCCCGGGACTGCGGGAAGAGACCCAGTACTTC.

The chain joins TRBV16 to TRBJ1-2, with TRBD1 matching 8 bases. Germline V gene data show CDR1 as KGHSY and CDR2 as FQNENV. This CDR3 comprises 16 residues. Losses at the gene ends were 3 bases for V and 6 bases for J; bases not matched to a gene: 12. CDR3 protein: CASSHEQGVGKDGYTF. DNA of the CDR3: TGTGCCAGCAGCCACGAACAGGGGGTCGGTAAAGATGGCTACACCTTC.

This CDR3 is CASSRKTGYEQYF. In DNA, the CDR3 is TGTGCCAGCAGTCGCAAGACTGGGTACGAGCAGTACTTC. The rearrangement joins TRBV27 to TRBJ2-7, with D uncertain. The CDR3 length is 13 residues. Germline assignment: CDR1 MNHEY and CDR2 SMNVEV (reference sequence). V lost 5 bases and J lost 4, with 12 bases in between.

The rearrangement joins TRBV11-1 to TRBJ2-3; possible D gene TRBD2, 6 bases. The CDR3 runs to 16 residues. The germline V and J ends were trimmed by 0 bases and 4 bases, with 14 bases remaining between them. Germline V CDR1 and CDR2: SGHAT, FQDESV (reference sequence). Here the CDR3 reads CASSLALRGGADTQYF. The CDR3 nucleotides read TGTGCCAGCAGCTTAGCTCTCCGGGGCGGGGCAGATACGCAGTATTTT.

The J gene is TRBJ1-1, the V gene TRBV30, with D unresolved. V shed 0 bases and J shed 1 base, with 12 bases lying between them. The CDR3 runs to 15 residues. Germline CDR1 reads GTSNPN; CDR2 reads SVGIG (reference sequence). CDR3 sequence reads: CAWSVLGGRNTEAFF. In DNA form, the CDR3 reads TGTGCCTGGAGTGTACTGGGAGGGCGGAACACTGAAGCTTTCTTT.

V and J are TRBV13 and TRBJ2-1; 8 bases fit TRBD2. CDR1 is PRHDT, CDR2 FYEKMQ, per germline (reference sequence). The ends lost 7 bases at V and 9 bases at J; junction bases unmatched: 14. The CDR3 runs 15 residues. The CDR3 spells CASNPTREAVAEQFF. DNA of the CDR3: TGTGCCAGCAACCCAACGCGGGAGGCCGTGGCTGAGCAGTTCTTC.

Only a few counts were recorded for this clone. The chain joins TRBV7-9 to TRBJ1-2; TRBD1 matches 9 bases. This CDR3 contains 12 residues. Trimming at V came to 6 bases and at J to 7 bases, leaving 3 bases not matched to a gene. The V gene's germline CDR1 is SEHNR and CDR2 FQNEAQ (reference sequence). For the CDR3, the DNA is TGTGCCAGCAGTCCGGGACAGGGTGGCTACACCTTC. It yields the protein CASSPGQGGYTF.

A few counts support this clone. This sequence joins TRBV29-1 and TRBJ1-4; TRBD1 is a possible D gene (6 bases). The length of the CDR3 is 12 residues. Germline CDR1 reads SQVTM; CDR2 reads ANQGSEA. Trimming took 3 bases from V and 11 from J, leaving 13 bases between them. The CDR3 here is CSVEGQGGKLFF. The CDR3 coding sequence is TGCAGCGTTGAGGGACAAGGAGGCAAACTGTTTTTT. Drawing the rest from reference TRBV29-1 and TRBJ1-4, the complete variable domain is SAVISQKPSRDICQRGTSLTIQCQVDSQVTMMFWYRQQPGQSLTLIATANQGSEATYESGFVIDKFPISRPNLTFSTLTVSNMSPEDSSIYLCSVEGQGGKLFFGSGTQLSVL.

The chain has TRBV21-1 and TRBJ1-5. TRBV21-1 is recorded as a pseudogene. This CDR3 has 13 residues. The CDR3, as DNA: TGTGCCAGCGGCAGCCCCATGGATCAGCCCCAGCATTTT. Protein product: CASGSPMDQPQHF.

This chain uses TRBV4-1 with TRBJ1-5, with D maybe TRBD1 (5 bases). The V gene lost 0 bases and the J gene lost 5 bases, with 11 bases spanning the gap. Germline loops: CDR1 MGHRA, CDR2 YSYEKL. The CDR3 extends over 15 amino acids. As DNA, the CDR3 is TGCGCCAGCAGCCAAGATGGCGGGGGGGATCAGCCCCAGCATTTT. It specifies CASSQDGGGDQPQHF.

The chain couples TRBV6-5 to TRBJ1-2; possibly TRBD1 for D (6 bases). V was pared by 6 bases and J by 1 base, with 15 bases between. CDR1 and CDR2 (germline): MNHEY, SVGAGI. The CDR3 is 15 residues long. This CDR3 reads CASRADRTFNYGYTF. The CDR3 DNA follows: TGTGCCAGCAGAGCAGACAGGACCTTTAACTATGGCTACACCTTC.

This clone was recorded a few times. V usage is TRBV5-6 and J usage is TRBJ2-2, with D uncertain. Germline V gene sequence: CDR1 SGHDT, CDR2 YYEEEE. This CDR3 is 14 amino acids long. Trimming cost V 1 base and J 3 bases, with 7 bases left between them. The CDR3 region has the DNA TGTGCCAGCAGCTTGCGTACCTACACCGGGGAGCTGTTTTTT. This sequence encodes CASSLRTYTGELFF. Full variable domain (remainder filled in from reference TRBV5-6 and TRBJ2-2): DAGVTQSPTHLIKTRGQQVTLRCSPKSGHDTVSWYQQALGQGPQFIFQYYEEEERQRGNFPDRFSGHQFPNYSSELNVNALLLGDSALYLCASSLRTYTGELFFGEGSRLTVL.

In its sample, this clone was seen once. The chain couples TRBV11-3 to TRBJ2-1, with 10 bases fitting TRBD2. Germline values: CDR1 SGHNT, CDR2 YENEEA. The CDR3 runs to 18 residues. V shed 1 base and J 8 bases; nucleotides not matched to a gene: 14. The CDR3 DNA is TGTGCCAGCAGCTTAGCTCCTAGCGGGAGTATGACCCGAGATGAGCAGTTCTTC. Protein: CASSLAPSGSMTRDEQFF.

This clone was counted a single time. J is TRBJ2-7 and V is TRBV3-1 (or the pseudogene TRBV3-2); D unclear. Looked up from germline, CDR1 is LGHDT and CDR2 is YNNKEL (reference sequence). This CDR3 contains 14 residues. V lost 1 base, J lost 0 bases, and 7 bases lay in between. CDR3 loop: CASSQGGISYEQYF. The CDR3 region has the DNA TGTGCCAGCAGCCAAGGTGGCATCTCCTACGAGCAGTACTTC.